The 26 T cell receptor beta chains presented below share a single source sample, sequenced in a study of CD8 T cells in Susac syndrome. An amount of RNA that ranged from roughly 0.45 to 1 ug was reverse transcribed with random hexamers. TCRdb itself ran the immunoSEQ multiplex PCR reads through MiXCR, one entry per CDR3 protein. The table includes approximately 120,000 distinct CDR3 sequences, roughly 91% detected once. The sequenced material came from CD4+ T cells from PBMCs. These receptors were taken from a human donor in good health.

This sequence joins TRBV6-5 and TRBJ2-2; 8 bases map to TRBD2. Trimming cost V 2 bases and J 4 bases; bases outside gene matches: 12. Per germline, CDR1 MNHEY and CDR2 SVGAGI. The CDR3 is 18 residues long. The DNA for the CDR3 is TGTGCCAGCAGTTACACAGGCATACGGGAGGGCCTCACCGGGGAGCTGTTTTTT. This codes for CASSYTGIREGLTGELFF.

This chain joins TRBV6-1 and TRBJ2-6; D is perhaps TRBD1 (8 bases). Germline values: CDR1 MNHNS, CDR2 SASEGT. Trimming removed 6 bases at V and 0 bases at J, with 18 bases between. This CDR3 has 18 amino acids. The CDR3 sequence is CASRGTTGGLSGANVLTF. The CDR3 coding sequence is TGTGCCAGCAGGGGGACTACAGGGGGTCTCTCTGGGGCCAACGTCCTGACTTTC.

J is TRBJ1-6 and V is TRBV7-2, with 7 nucleotides matching TRBD1. In germline, CDR1 is SGHTA, CDR2 FQGNSA. Unmatched junction bases numbered 3, after V lost 2 bases and J lost 8 bases. CDR3 length equals 14 residues. CDR3 sequence reads: CASSLITGDSPLHF. The CDR3, as DNA: TGTGCCAGCAGCTTAATCACAGGGGATTCACCCCTCCACTTT.

The chain is built from TRBV7-2 and TRBJ2-7; 11 nucleotides line up with TRBD2. Germline-derived CDR1 and CDR2 are SGHTA and FQGNSA. This CDR3 has 19 amino acids. The V and J ends lost 0 bases and 6 bases, in that order; junction bases with no gene match: 16. Here the CDR3 reads CASSLATEFTSGSDAEQYF. CDR3 in DNA: TGTGCCAGCAGCTTAGCGACAGAGTTTACTAGCGGGAGTGATGCCGAGCAGTACTTC.

The chain joins TRBV5-1 to TRBJ2-1; 7 bases align to TRBD2. V gave up 4 bases and J gave up 2 bases; unmatched junction bases: 9. Germline CDR1 reads SGHRS; CDR2 reads YFSETQ. This CDR3 comprises 16 residues. The CDR3 DNA reads as TGCGCCAGCAGCAAAACTTCTAGCGGTCCCTACAATGAGCAGTTCTTC. Amino acid sequence: CASSKTSSGPYNEQFF.

The rearrangement uses TRBV20-1 and TRBJ1-6; tentatively, D is TRBD1 (6 bases). Trimming removed 5 bases at V and 0 bases at J, with 14 bases between. The CDR3 extends over 16 amino acids. Germline assignment: CDR1 DFQATT and CDR2 SNEGSKA (reference sequence). The CDR3 sequence is CSAAQGSGSYNSPLHF. The DNA of the CDR3 is TGCAGTGCTGCACAGGGTTCGGGCTCCTATAATTCACCCCTCCACTTT.

The J gene is TRBJ2-7, the V gene TRBV2; no clear D gene. The V gene's germline CDR1 is SNHLY and CDR2 FYNNEI. This CDR3 is 13 amino acids long. V was cut by 0 bases and J by 0 bases, with 3 bases left in between. CDR3 loop: CASSEADSYEQYF. The CDR3 region has the DNA TGTGCCAGCAGTGAAGCTGACTCCTACGAGCAGTACTTC.

V usage is TRBV3-1 and J usage is TRBJ1-1, with D unresolved. This CDR3 region has 13 residues. Trimming pared 2 bases from V and 2 bases from J, leaving 6 bases between. Germline V gene lookup returns CDR1 LGHDT and CDR2 YNNKEL (reference sequence). CDR3 protein: CASSQWANTEAFF. CDR3 DNA: TGTGCCAGCAGCCAATGGGCAAACACTGAAGCTTTCTTT. Based on the CDR3 plus reference TRBV3-1 and TRBJ1-1, the full variable domain is DTAVSQTPKYLVTQMGNDKSIKCEQNLGHDTMYWYKQDSKKFLKIMFSYNNKELIINETVPNRFSPKSPDKAHLNLHINSLELGDSAVYFCASSQWANTEAFFGQGTRLTVV.

V usage is TRBV20-1 and J usage is TRBJ2-3; 8 nucleotides agree with TRBD2. In germline, CDR1 is DFQATT, CDR2 SNEGSKA (reference sequence). The ends lost 4 bases at V and 0 bases at J; junction bases unmatched: 3. This CDR3 has 14 amino acids. This chain's CDR3 is CSAIKRGSTDTQYF. CDR3 nucleotides: TGCAGTGCTATTAAGCGGGGGAGCACAGATACGCAGTATTTT.

This clonotype has a handful of counts. The chain combines TRBV11-1 with TRBJ2-1; no clear D. Germline loops: CDR1 SGHAT, CDR2 FQDESV (reference sequence). The CDR3 runs to 12 residues. The V end lost 8 bases, the J end lost 4 bases, and 9 bases lay between the germline ends. The CDR3 loop reads CASQDGYNEQFF. CDR3 nucleotides: TGTGCCAGCCAGGACGGTTACAATGAGCAGTTCTTC. The variable domain in full, completed from reference TRBV11-1 and TRBJ2-1, reads EAEVAQSPRYKITEKSQAVAFWCDPISGHATLYWYRQILGQGPELLVQFQDESVVDDSQLPKDRFSAERLKGVDSTLKIQPAELGDSAMYLCASQDGYNEQFFGPGTRLTVL.

The V call is TRBV15, the J call TRBJ2-3, with 10 bases identical to TRBD2. Germline V gives CDR1 LNHNV, CDR2 YYDKDF (reference sequence). This CDR3 has 16 amino acids. The V gene end was trimmed by 4 bases and the J gene end by 4 bases; junction bases not matched to a gene: 8. Here the CDR3 DNA reads TGTGCCACCAGCAAGACTCCGGGACTAGCGTCAGATACGCAGTATTTT. Protein sequence: CATSKTPGLASDTQYF.

This rearrangement joins TRBV25-1 to TRBJ1-2, with D tentatively TRBD1 (5 bases). Trimming pared 5 bases from V and 7 bases from J, leaving 23 bases between. The CDR3 spans 16 residues. In germline, CDR1 is MGHDK, CDR2 SYGVNS. The CDR3 DNA is TGTGCCAGCAGTTCCCCCGGGGGGGGTCCATTTGGTGGCTACACCTTC. Amino acids: CASSSPGGGPFGGYTF.

The J gene is TRBJ1-1, the V gene TRBV4-3; 7 bases map to TRBD1. J lost 0 bases, V lost 5 bases, and 9 bases had no gene match. The CDR3 is 16 residues long. CDR1 is LGHNA, CDR2 YSLEER, per germline. CDR3 coding DNA: TGCGCCAGCAGCTCGATGACAGGGACGATGAACACTGAAGCTTTCTTT. This translates into CASSSMTGTMNTEAFF.

The chain recombines TRBV7-6 with TRBJ1-2; D call uncertain. The V and J ends lost 5 bases and 6 bases respectively, with 13 bases between them. The CDR3 totals 13 residues. Per the germline V gene, CDR1 is SGHVS and CDR2 is FNYEAQ. DNA of the CDR3: TGTGCCAGCAGCCACGGACCTCTCGATGGCTACACCTTC. Protein sequence: CASSHGPLDGYTF.

This chain connects TRBV19 to TRBJ2-1, with a possible D match to TRBD2 (6 bases). Trimming stripped 7 bases from V and 7 bases from J, with 23 bases between. The CDR3 sequence is 16 residues long. Germline V lookup: CDR1 LNHDA, CDR2 SQIVND (reference sequence). The CDR3 loop reads CASTLGGGSFGNEQFF. As DNA, the CDR3 is TGTGCCAGTACCCTAGGTGGAGGGAGCTTTGGGAATGAGCAGTTCTTC. Based on the CDR3 plus reference TRBV19 and TRBJ2-1, the full variable domain is DGGITQSPKYLFRKEGQNVTLSCEQNLNHDAMYWYRQDPGQGLRLIYYSQIVNDFQKGDIAEGYSVSREKKESFPLTVTSAQKNPTAFYLCASTLGGGSFGNEQFFGPGTRLTVL.

This chain links TRBV6-2 or TRBV6-3 with TRBJ2-3; D assignment may be TRBD1 or TRBD2 (6 bases each). CDR3 size: 14 residues. Germline V gives CDR1 MNHEY, CDR2 SVGEGT. V shed 5 bases and J shed 4 bases, with 13 bases lying between them. The CDR3 sequence: CASSRDRGPDTQYF. CDR3 coding DNA: TGTGCCAGCAGTCGGGACCGGGGGCCAGATACGCAGTATTTT.

The rearrangement joins TRBV4-2 to TRBJ1-2, with 8 bases lining up with TRBD1. The length of the CDR3 is 14 residues. Per germline, CDR1 LGHNA and CDR2 YNFKEQ. With V trimmed by 4 bases and J by 5 bases, 6 bases remained unmatched. The CDR3 sequence is CASSPGTGEYGYTF. The CDR3 nucleotides read TGTGCCAGCAGCCCTGGGACAGGTGAATATGGCTACACCTTC.

The chain is built from TRBV6-5 and TRBJ1-4; 7 positions match TRBD1. The germline V gene has CDR1 MNHEY and CDR2 SVGAGI. The trim removed 6 bases at V and 5 bases at J, leaving 9 bases unmatched. The CDR3 length is 15 residues. The CDR3 loop reads CASRSSGGVNEKLFF. The CDR3 coding sequence is TGTGCCAGCAGATCCTCAGGGGGGGTAAATGAAAAACTGTTTTTT.

The rearrangement links TRBV5-1 to TRBJ2-7; TRBD1 is a possible D gene (7 bases). Germline V lookup: CDR1 SGHRS, CDR2 YFSETQ. The CDR3 runs 14 residues. V lost 1 base and J lost 5, with 13 bases in between. CDR3 amino acids: CASSLTGGGDEQYF. The CDR3, as DNA: TGCGCCAGCAGCTTGACTGGAGGGGGCGACGAGCAGTACTTC.

The V gene is TRBV15, the J gene TRBJ1-4; no firm D call. The V and J ends lost 0 bases and 8 bases respectively, with 13 bases between them. Per the germline V gene, CDR1 is LNHNV and CDR2 is YYDKDF (reference sequence). The CDR3 has 15 amino acids. The CDR3: CATSRDSDRGEKLFF. The CDR3 bases are TGTGCCACCAGCAGAGACAGCGACCGAGGCGAAAAACTGTTTTTT.

The CDR3 nucleotides are TGTGCCAGCAGTTATTTAGAGCGCGGGGGGGTCACCACAGATACGCAGTATTTT. It translates to CASSYLERGGVTTDTQYF. The chain joins TRBV6-2 or TRBV6-3 to TRBJ2-3; TRBD2 agrees at 9 bases. The germline V gene has CDR1 MNHEY and CDR2 SVGEGT. Losses at the gene ends were 3 bases for V and 2 bases for J; bases not matched to a gene: 12. The CDR3 has 18 residues.

The J gene is TRBJ1-5, the V gene TRBV19; possibly TRBD1 for D (5 bases). The CDR3 consists of 14 residues. Between the trimmed V and J ends, which lost 3 bases and 6 bases, there was a span of 12 bases. Germline CDR1 and CDR2: LNHDA and SQIVND (reference sequence). Here the CDR3 reads CASSIGRDGQPQHF. Here the CDR3 DNA reads TGTGCCAGTAGTATCGGAAGGGACGGTCAGCCCCAGCATTTT.

The rearrangement joins TRBV12-3 or TRBV12-4 to TRBJ1-5, with 7 bases identical to TRBD1. The CDR3 length is 15 residues. V shed 6 bases, J shed 0 bases, and the junction held 5 bases outside the gene matches. The DNA of the CDR3 is TGTGCCAGCAGGACGACAGGGCTTAGCAATCAGCCCCAGCATTTT. Its protein product is CASRTTGLSNQPQHF.

The gene calls are TRBV5-4 and TRBJ2-2; D is uncertain. The CDR3 extends over 16 amino acids. Germline V lookup: CDR1 SGHNT, CDR2 YYREEE (reference sequence). Trimming removed 1 base at V and 1 base at J, with 11 bases between. The CDR3 here is CASSLPRPENTGELFF. CDR3 coding DNA: TGTGCCAGCAGCTTGCCCCGGCCAGAGAACACCGGGGAGCTGTTTTTT.

The J gene is TRBJ2-7, the V gene TRBV9; no clear D gene. Trimming removed 0 bases at V and 3 bases at J, with 10 bases between. This CDR3 spans 14 amino acids. Germline loops: CDR1 SGDLS, CDR2 YYNGEE. The CDR3 region has the DNA TGTGCCAGCAGCGTAGAGCCCAGTTACTACGAGCAGTACTTC. Translated: CASSVEPSYYEQYF.

V usage is TRBV29-1 and J usage is TRBJ1-1; TRBD1 matches 7 bases. Germline V gene sequence: CDR1 SQVTM, CDR2 ANQGSEA. The CDR3 sequence is 14 residues long. Losses at the gene ends were 5 bases for V and 0 bases for J; bases not matched to a gene: 6. CDR3 amino acids: CSVRAGTVNTEAFF. In DNA, the CDR3 is TGCAGCGTTAGGGCCGGGACAGTGAACACTGAAGCTTTCTTT.